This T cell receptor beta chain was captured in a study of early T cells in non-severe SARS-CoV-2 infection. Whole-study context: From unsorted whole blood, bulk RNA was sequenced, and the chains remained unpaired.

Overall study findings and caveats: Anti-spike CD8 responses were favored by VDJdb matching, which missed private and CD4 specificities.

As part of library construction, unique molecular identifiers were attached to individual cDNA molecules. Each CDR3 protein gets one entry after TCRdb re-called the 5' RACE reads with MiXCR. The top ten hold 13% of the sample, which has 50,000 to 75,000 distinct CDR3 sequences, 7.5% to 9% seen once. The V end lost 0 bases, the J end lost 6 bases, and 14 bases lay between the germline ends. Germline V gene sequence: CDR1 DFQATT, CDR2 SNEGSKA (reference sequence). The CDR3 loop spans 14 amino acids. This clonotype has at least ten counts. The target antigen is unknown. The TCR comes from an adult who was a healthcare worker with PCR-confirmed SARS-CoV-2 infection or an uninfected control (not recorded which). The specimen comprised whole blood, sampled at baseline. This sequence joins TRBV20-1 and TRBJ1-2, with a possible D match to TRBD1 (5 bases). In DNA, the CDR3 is TGCAGTGCTAGAGATGAGGGACCTCAGAATGGCTACACCTTC. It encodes CSARDEGPQNGYTF.